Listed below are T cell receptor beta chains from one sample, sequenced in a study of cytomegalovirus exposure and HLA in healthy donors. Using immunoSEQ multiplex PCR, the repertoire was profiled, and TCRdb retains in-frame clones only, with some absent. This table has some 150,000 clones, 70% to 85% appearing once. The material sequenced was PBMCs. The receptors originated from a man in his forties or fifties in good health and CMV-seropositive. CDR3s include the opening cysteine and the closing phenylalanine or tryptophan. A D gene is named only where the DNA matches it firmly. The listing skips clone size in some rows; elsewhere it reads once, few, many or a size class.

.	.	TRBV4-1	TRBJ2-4	TGCGCCAGCAGCCCCCCCAGGGGCCTAGCCAAAAACATTCAGTACTTC	CASSPPRGLAKNIQYF
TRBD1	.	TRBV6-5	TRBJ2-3	TGTGCCAGCAGTGGGACAGTTAGCACAGATACGCAGTATTTT	CASSGTVSTDTQYF
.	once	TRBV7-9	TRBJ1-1	TGTGCCAGCAGAACCGATACAGGGTCGAACACTGAAGCTTTCTTT	CASRTDTGSNTEAFF
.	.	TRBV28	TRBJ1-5	TGTGCCAGCCTTCTACAGGCGGGCAATCAGCCCCAGCATTTT	CASLLQAGNQPQHF
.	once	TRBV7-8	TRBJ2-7	TGTGCCAGCAGCTACCAGGGACTCGAGCAGTACTTC	CASSYQGLEQYF
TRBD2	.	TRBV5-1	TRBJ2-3	TGCGCCAGCAGCTTGTCTAGCGGGAGCACAGATACGCAGTATTTT	CASSLSSGSTDTQYF
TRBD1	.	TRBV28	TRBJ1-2	TGTGCCAGCAGTTCTGCTTCGACAGGGGGCGCCGGCTACACCTTC	CASSSASTGGAGYTF
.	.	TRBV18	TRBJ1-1	TGTGCCAGCTCACTTAGGACTGGGAACACTGAAGCTTTCTTT	CASSLRTGNTEAFF
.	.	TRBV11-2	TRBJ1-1	TGTGCCAGCAGCTCCTACAGGGCACGGAACACTGAAGCTTTCTTT	CASSSYRARNTEAFF
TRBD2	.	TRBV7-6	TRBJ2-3	TGTGCCAGCAGCTCACTAACCACGGGACTAGCGGGAAGGGGACAAACAGATACGCAGTATTTT	CASSSLTTGLAGRGQTDTQYF
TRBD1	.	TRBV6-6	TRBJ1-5	TGTGCCAGCACCCCGACAGGGGGTAGGGGACAACCCCAGCATTTT	CASTPTGGRGQPQHF
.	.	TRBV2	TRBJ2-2	TGTGCCAGCAGTTCACAGGGAACCGGGGAGCTGTTTTTT	CASSSQGTGELFF
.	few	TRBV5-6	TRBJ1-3	TGTGCCAGCAGCTTGGGCCCCAGAGGCTCTGGAAACACCATATATTTT	CASSLGPRGSGNTIYF
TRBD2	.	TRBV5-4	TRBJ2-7	TGTGCCAGCAGGGATGGCAGCGGGGGAGGAGCCGAGCAGTACTTC	CASRDGSGGGAEQYF
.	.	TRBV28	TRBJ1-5	TGTGCCAGCAGTTTGTGGGGGGGCCAGCCCCAGCATTTT	CASSLWGGQPQHF
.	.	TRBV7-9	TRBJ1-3	TGTGCCAGCAGCCCAGGTACCGGAGGCTCCATCTCTGGAAACACCATATATTTT	CASSPGTGGSISGNTIYF
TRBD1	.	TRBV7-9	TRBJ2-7	TGTGCCAGCAGGGGGAGACAGGGGGCTGACGAGCAGTACTTC	CASRGRQGADEQYF